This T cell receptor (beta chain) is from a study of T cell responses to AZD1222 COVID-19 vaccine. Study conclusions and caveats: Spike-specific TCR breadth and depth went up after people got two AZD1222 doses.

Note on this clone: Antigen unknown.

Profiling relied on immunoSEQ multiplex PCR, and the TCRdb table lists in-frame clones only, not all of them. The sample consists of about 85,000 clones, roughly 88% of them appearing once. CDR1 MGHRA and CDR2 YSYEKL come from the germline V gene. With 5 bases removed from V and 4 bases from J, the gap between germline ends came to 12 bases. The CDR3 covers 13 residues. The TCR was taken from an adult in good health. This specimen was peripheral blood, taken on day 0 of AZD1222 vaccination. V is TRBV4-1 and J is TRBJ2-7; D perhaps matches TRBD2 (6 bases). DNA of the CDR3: TGCGCCAGCAGCAGCAGGGCGGGATACGAGCAGTACTTC. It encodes CASSSRAGYEQYF.